This TCR beta chain was recovered during a study of human T cells and chemical hapten exposure. Study-level background: TCR yield per sample varied, mainly due to pooled library volumes.

Time point defined: healthy volunteer bleed at 6 weeks. Blood, whole and unfractionated, served as the source for total RNA extraction. Single cDNA molecules in the library carried unique molecular identifiers attached during preparation. Per the original data handling: A per-sample median of roughly 97,000 TCRs was observed, with a range of roughly 20,000 to 690,600. TCRdb reprocessed the RACE reads via MiXCR and lists one record per CDR3 protein. These V and J calls derive from TCRdb rather than the authors' analysis. The data show 65,000 to 95,000 distinct CDR3 sequences, with around 9.4% seen just once and about 1.5% held by the top ten. Trimming cost V 4 bases and J 2 bases; bases outside gene matches: 15. The CDR3 is made up of 19 amino acids. Germline loops: CDR1 DFQATT, CDR2 SNEGSKA (reference sequence). Regarding the study as a whole: The number of TCRs above 1 in 1000 frequency did not change after DPC sensitization.

This clonotype was counted many times. What it binds is not known. The sequenced sample consisted of whole blood. The rearrangement links TRBV20-1 to TRBJ1-6, with 9 bases matching TRBD1. This receptor was identified in a female donor in good health. Some clones in this sample may be carry-over from other donors' samples. The CDR3 DNA is TGCAGTGCTATTCAGTTTTATTATACAGGGGGCACCTATAATTCACCCCTCCACTTT. Amino acids: CSAIQFYYTGGTYNSPLHF.